This TCR beta chain appears in the sequencing data of a study of T cell responses to AZD1222 COVID-19 vaccine. Whole-study context: Investigators merged groups given second doses at roughly 4 or roughly 12 weeks. Whole-study results and caveats: Among spike-specific TCRs, nearly half reportedly target unmutated variant regions.

Profiled with immunoSEQ multiplex PCR; TCRdb holds only in-frame clones, not every one. The sample carries 90,000 to 150,000 clones, about 89% recorded once. On this clone itself: The antigen is undetermined.

The CDR3 length is 13 residues. Looked up from germline, CDR1 is MNHEY and CDR2 is SVGAGI. V shed 6 bases and J shed 9 bases, with 15 bases lying between them. The origin of this receptor is an adult in good health. The source material was peripheral blood, sampled on day 0 of AZD1222 vaccination. This sequence joins TRBV6-5 and TRBJ2-1, with D tentatively TRBD2 (6 bases). CDR3 sequence reads: CASSPLRGTEQFF. CDR3 DNA sequence: TGTGCCAGCAGCCCCCTGCGGGGCACTGAGCAGTTCTTC.